This T cell receptor beta chain came from a study of OX40 agonist ivuxolimab in advanced cancers. The wider study: As their treatment, patients were administered ivuxolimab, an agonistic anti-OX40 (CD134) antibody.

Autoimmune disease history or systemic immunosuppression disqualified patients. Study-wide findings and caveats: There were, on average, more expanded clones in CD8+ T cells than in CD4+. Among the least clonally expanded were partial responders at 0.1-3.0 mg/kg.

The protocol was immunoSEQ multiplex PCR, while the TCRdb copy is restricted to in-frame clones and leaves out a portion. The repertoire holds some 50,000 clones, with over 65% as singletons. This clone was counted a single time. Its antigen is currently unknown. The CDR3 runs 12 residues. CDR1 and CDR2 (germline): SGHTA, FQGNSA. The V gene lost 5 bases and the J gene lost 6 bases, with 11 bases spanning the gap. Sequencing used CD4+ or CD8+ T cells sorted from blood, obtained in a trial of the OX40 agonist ivuxolimab. V usage is TRBV7-2 and J usage is TRBJ2-7; D tentatively reads TRBD1 or TRBD2 (5 bases each). The receptor was isolated from an adult with an advanced solid tumor such as melanoma, head and neck, liver or kidney cancer. CDR3 residues: CASSRDRTEQYF. In nucleotides, the CDR3 is TGTGCCAGCAGCCGGGACCGAACCGAGCAGTACTTC.